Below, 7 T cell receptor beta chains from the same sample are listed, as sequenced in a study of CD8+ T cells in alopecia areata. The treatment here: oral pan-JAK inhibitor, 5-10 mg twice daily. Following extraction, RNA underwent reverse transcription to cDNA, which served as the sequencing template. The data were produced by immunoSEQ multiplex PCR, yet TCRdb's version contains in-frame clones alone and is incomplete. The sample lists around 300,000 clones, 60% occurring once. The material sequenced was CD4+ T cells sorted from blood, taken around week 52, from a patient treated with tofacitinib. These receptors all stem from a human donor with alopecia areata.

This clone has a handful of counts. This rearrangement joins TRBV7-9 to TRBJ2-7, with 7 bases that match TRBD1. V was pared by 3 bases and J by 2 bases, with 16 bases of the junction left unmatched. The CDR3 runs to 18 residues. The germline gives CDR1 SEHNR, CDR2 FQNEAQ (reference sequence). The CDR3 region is CASSLVGDSRRLTYEQYF. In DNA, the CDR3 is TGTGCCAGCAGCTTGGTAGGGGACAGCCGACGCCTAACCTACGAGCAGTACTTC.

CDR3 protein: CASSPLRSGGLAQYF. The CDR3 DNA sequence: TGTGCCAGCAGCCCCCTAAGGAGTGGGGGATTGGCGCAGTATTTT. J is TRBJ2-3 and V is TRBV2, with D tentatively TRBD1 or TRBD2 (5 bases each). This CDR3 has 15 residues. V was cut by 6 bases and J by 10 bases, with 23 bases left in between. Germline V lookup: CDR1 SNHLY, CDR2 FYNNEI.

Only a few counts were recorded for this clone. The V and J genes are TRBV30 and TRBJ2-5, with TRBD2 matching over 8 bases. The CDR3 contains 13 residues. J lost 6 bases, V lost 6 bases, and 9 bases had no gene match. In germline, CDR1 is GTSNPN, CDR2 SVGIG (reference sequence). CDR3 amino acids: CACGGGRLKTQYF. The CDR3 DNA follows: TGTGCCTGCGGGGGGGGACGGTTGAAGACCCAGTACTTC.

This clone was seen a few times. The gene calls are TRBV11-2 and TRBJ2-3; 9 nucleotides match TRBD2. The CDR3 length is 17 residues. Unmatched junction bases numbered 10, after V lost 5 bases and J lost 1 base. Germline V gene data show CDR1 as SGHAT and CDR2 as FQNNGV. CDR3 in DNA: TGTGCCAGCAGCCTGTGGGGACTAGCCGGGGGCACAGATACGCAGTATTTT. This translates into CASSLWGLAGGTDTQYF.

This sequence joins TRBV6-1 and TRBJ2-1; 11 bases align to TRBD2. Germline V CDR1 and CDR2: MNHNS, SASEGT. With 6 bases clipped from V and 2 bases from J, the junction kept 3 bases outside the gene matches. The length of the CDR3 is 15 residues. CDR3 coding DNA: TGTGCCAGCAGGCAACTAGCGGGGGCCTACAATGAGCAGTTCTTC. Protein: CASRQLAGAYNEQFF.

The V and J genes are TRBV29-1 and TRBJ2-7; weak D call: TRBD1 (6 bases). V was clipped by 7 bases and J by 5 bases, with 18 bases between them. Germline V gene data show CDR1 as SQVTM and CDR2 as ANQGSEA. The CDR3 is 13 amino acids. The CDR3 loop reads CSAIGQGSNEQYF. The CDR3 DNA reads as TGCAGCGCCATTGGGCAGGGGTCCAACGAGCAGTACTTC.

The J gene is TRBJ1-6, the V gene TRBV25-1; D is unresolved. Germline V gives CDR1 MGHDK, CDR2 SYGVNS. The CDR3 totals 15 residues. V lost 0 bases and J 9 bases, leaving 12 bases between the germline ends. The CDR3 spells CASSEYAGSASPLHF. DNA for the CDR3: TGTGCCAGCAGTGAATACGCAGGCTCCGCTTCACCCCTCCACTTT.